The 12 T cell receptor beta chains presented below share a single source sample, sequenced in a study of blood T cell repertoires in COVID-19. The data were produced by immunoSEQ multiplex PCR, yet TCRdb's version contains in-frame clones alone and is incomplete. Found here are some 100,000 clones, over 75% of them singletons; the top ten hold approximately 18%. What was sequenced was peripheral blood. The receptors here all came from a human donor in a cohort sampled during active COVID-19.

This clone has just a few counts. The chain uses TRBV11-2 and TRBJ1-5; perhaps TRBD1 as D (5 bases). V shed 3 bases and J shed 0 bases, with 6 bases lying between them. The CDR3 totals 14 residues. Germline lookup yields CDR1 SGHAT and CDR2 FQNNGV. The CDR3 sequence is CASSLGLSNQPQHF. For the CDR3, the DNA is TGTGCCAGCAGCTTGGGGCTTAGCAATCAGCCCCAGCATTTT.

The chain recombines TRBV25-1 with TRBJ1-1; possible D gene TRBD1, 5 bases. Germline CDR1 is MGHDK and CDR2 is SYGVNS. The CDR3 runs to 13 residues. Deletions cut 4 bases from V and 1 base from J, with 7 bases between. The CDR3 DNA is TGTGCCAGCAGTGGACAGACGAACACTGAAGCTTTCTTT. Protein: CASSGQTNTEAFF.

This clone was detected only a few times. The chain recombines TRBV5-4 with TRBJ1-2, with 10 positions matching TRBD1. With V trimmed by 2 bases and J by 7 bases, 5 bases remained unmatched. Germline values: CDR1 SGHNT, CDR2 YYREEE (reference sequence). The CDR3 totals 14 residues. As DNA, the CDR3 is TGTGCCAGCAGCTTTCGGACAGGGGGTTTTGGCTACACCTTC. The encoded protein is CASSFRTGGFGYTF.

This clone is a singleton in its sample. V usage is TRBV5-1 and J usage is TRBJ1-1; 11 nucleotides match TRBD1. The ends lost 5 bases at V and 6 bases at J; junction bases unmatched: 3. Germline values: CDR1 SGHRS, CDR2 YFSETQ. The CDR3 spans 13 residues. The CDR3 nucleotides are TGCGCCAGCAGAACGGGACAGGGGGCTGAAGCTTTCTTT. The encoded protein is CASRTGQGAEAFF.

In this sample, this clone turned up many times. The J gene is TRBJ2-1, the V gene TRBV10-3; D is uncertain. V lost 0 bases to trimming and J lost 4 bases, with 13 bases between them. CDR1 is ENHRY and CDR2 is SYGVKD in the germline V gene. CDR3 size: 16 residues. CDR3 nucleotide sequence: TGTGCCATCAGTGAGTCGGGCCAGCCTCCTTACAATGAGCAGTTCTTC. This encodes CAISESGQPPYNEQFF.

The chain uses TRBV6-5 and TRBJ1-1; TRBD1 is a possible D gene (5 bases). The CDR3 is 15 residues long. Germline CDR1 reads MNHEY; CDR2 reads SVGAGI. V dropped 2 bases and J dropped 2 bases, with 12 bases sitting between them. The CDR3, as DNA: TGTGCCAGCAGTTACGCGGGAGGGACCAACACTGAAGCTTTCTTT. Protein product: CASSYAGGTNTEAFF.

The chain carries TRBV9 and TRBJ2-1, with 7 bases identical to TRBD1. CDR1 and CDR2 (germline): SGDLS, YYNGEE. J lost 5 bases, V lost 6 bases, and 20 bases had no gene match. The CDR3 contains 18 residues. The CDR3 DNA sequence: TGTGCCAGCAATGAAGGGGACAGTATCGTTCTACCGAACAATGAGCAGTTCTTC. Residues: CASNEGDSIVLPNNEQFF.

V gene TRBV3-1 (or the pseudogene TRBV3-2) combines with J gene TRBJ2-7, with D perhaps TRBD2 (6 bases). In germline, CDR1 is LGHDT, CDR2 YNNKEL (reference sequence). V was trimmed by 3 bases and J by 3 bases, leaving 9 bases between them. This CDR3 has 13 amino acids. The CDR3 DNA sequence: TGTGCCAGCAGCCAGGGAGGCATCTACGAGCAGTACTTC. It codes for CASSQGGIYEQYF.

The genes are TRBV5-6 and TRBJ1-5; D might be TRBD1 (5 bases). CDR1 SGHDT and CDR2 YYEEEE come from the germline V gene. V shed 2 bases and J shed 4 bases, with 13 bases lying between them. The CDR3 sequence is 15 residues long. Written as DNA, the CDR3 is TGTGCCAGCAGCTTAGACAGCCTTCCGAATCAGCCCCAGCATTTT. Translation gives CASSLDSLPNQPQHF.

A single count supports this clone. The rearrangement links TRBV12-3 or TRBV12-4 to TRBJ2-1, with D possibly matching TRBD2 (6 bases). The CDR3 has 13 amino acids. The V and J ends lost 4 bases and 5 bases respectively, with 9 bases between them. The CDR3 DNA reads TGTGCCAGCAGTTCGGGGGACCACAATGAGCAGTTCTTC. Protein: CASSSGDHNEQFF.

The gene calls are TRBV30 and TRBJ2-3; 8 nucleotides line up with TRBD2. V gave up 1 base and J gave up 6 bases; unmatched junction bases: 9. Germline CDR1 and CDR2: GTSNPN and SVGIG (reference sequence). CDR3 length equals 15 residues. The DNA of the CDR3 is TGTGCCTGGAGTGGTCTAGCGGGTTCTGGGGATACGCAGTATTTT. This codes for CAWSGLAGSGDTQYF.

In nucleotides, the CDR3 is TGTGCCAGCAGGACGACAGTTGGCACTGAAGCTTTCTTT. Encoded protein: CASRTTVGTEAFF. V and J are TRBV12-3 or TRBV12-4 and TRBJ1-1; maybe TRBD1 (5 bases). The CDR3 covers 13 residues. With 6 bases removed from V and 4 bases from J, the gap between germline ends came to 12 bases.